The 32 T cell receptor beta chains below all came from one sample that was sequenced in a study of cytomegalovirus exposure and HLA in healthy donors. PCR was performed using 60 Vbeta and 13 Jbeta primers. Sequenced by immunoSEQ multiplex PCR; TCRdb stores in-frame clones only, minus some. Among about 97,000 clones, 65% to 85% were seen once, and the ten largest hold approximately 2.1%. Sequencing input: PBMCs. Receptors were obtained from a woman aged 35 to 49 in good health and CMV-seronegative.

The chain combines TRBV27 with TRBJ2-1, with 12 positions matching TRBD2. The CDR3 is 15 amino acids. Germline CDR1 and CDR2: MNHEY and SMNVEV (reference sequence). The V gene end was trimmed by 8 bases and the J gene end by 7 bases; junction bases not matched to a gene: 9. In DNA, the CDR3 is TGTGCCAGCCATCTAGCGGGAGGGCCCTCGAATGAGCAGTTCTTC. This sequence encodes CASHLAGGPSNEQFF.

The chain links TRBV7-2 to TRBJ2-7; tentative D call: TRBD2 (6 bases). The germline gives CDR1 SGHTA, CDR2 FQGNSA. This CDR3 has 12 amino acids. Trimming stripped 3 bases from V and 3 bases from J, with 6 bases between. In nucleotides, the CDR3 is TGTGCCAGCAGCTTGACTAGCTACGAGCAGTACTTC. Translated, it gives CASSLTSYEQYF.

The DNA of the CDR3 is TGTGCCAGCAGCGTAGCCCCGTTAGGGGGGGGCCCCAATGAGCAGTTCTTC. Translation: CASSVAPLGGGPNEQFF. The V call is TRBV9, the J call TRBJ2-1; a possible D gene is TRBD2 (7 bases). CDR3 length equals 17 residues. Trimming left V 0 bases short and J 6 bases short, with 19 bases between. Germline V gene sequence: CDR1 SGDLS, CDR2 YYNGEE.

This clone was detected a few times. This chain connects TRBV5-4 to TRBJ1-1; TRBD1 matches at 8 bases. Germline lookup yields CDR1 SGHNT and CDR2 YYREEE (reference sequence). This CDR3 is 14 amino acids long. Trimming at V came to 3 bases and at J to 3 bases, leaving 4 bases not matched to a gene. The CDR3 nucleotides read TGTGCCAGCAGCTCGCAGGGGGCGTACACTGAAGCTTTCTTT. This codes for CASSSQGAYTEAFF. Looking up the rest from reference TRBV5-4 and TRBJ1-1 gives the full variable domain: ETGVTQSPTHLIKTRGQQVTLRCSSQSGHNTVSWYQQALGQGPQFIFQYYREEENGRGNFPPRFSGLQFPNYSSELNVNALELDDSALYLCASSSQGAYTEAFFGQGTRLTVV.

J is TRBJ1-1 and V is TRBV10-2, with 10 positions matching TRBD1. J lost 3 bases, V lost 4 bases, and 5 bases had no gene match. Germline V gene sequence: CDR1 WSHSY, CDR2 SAAADI. CDR3 length: 15 amino acids. The CDR3 DNA reads TGCGCCAGCAGTGTGACAGGGGGCGCGCACACTGAAGCTTTCTTT. The encoded protein is CASSVTGGAHTEAFF.

The V and J genes are TRBV4-2 and TRBJ2-5, with 9 bases matching TRBD2. The DNA matches TRBJ2-7 better at its end, which makes the J call doubtful. The CDR3 loop spans 17 amino acids. Germline loops: CDR1 LGHNA, CDR2 YNFKEQ. CDR3 nucleotide sequence: TGTGCCAGCAGCCAAATAGCGGGGGCCTTAAGCTCCTACGAGCAGTACTTC. It translates to CASSQIAGALSSYEQYF.

This chain joins TRBV30 and TRBJ2-2; D ambiguous. This CDR3 spans 17 amino acids. The V and J ends lost 0 bases and 2 bases respectively, with 16 bases between them. Per the germline V gene, CDR1 is GTSNPN and CDR2 is SVGIG (reference sequence). The CDR3 protein is CAWSVSLGPPNTGELFF. In nucleotides, the CDR3 is TGTGCCTGGAGTGTAAGTCTAGGTCCCCCCAACACCGGGGAGCTGTTTTTT. Full variable domain (missing parts from reference TRBV30 and TRBJ2-2): SQTIHQWPATLVQPVGSPLSLECTVEGTSNPNLYWYRQAAGRGLQLLFYSVGIGQISSEVPQNLSASRPQDRQFILSSKKLLLSDSGFYLCAWSVSLGPPNTGELFFGEGSRLTVL.

The chain uses TRBV20-1 and TRBJ1-1; D is unresolved. V was trimmed by 6 bases and J by 8 bases, leaving 4 bases between them. The CDR3 is 8 residues long. Germline-derived CDR1 and CDR2 are DFQATT and SNEGSKA (reference sequence). For the CDR3, the DNA is TGCAGTGCAGCCGAAGCTTTCTTT. It specifies CSAAEAFF.

The V and J genes are TRBV28 and TRBJ1-1; D is possibly TRBD1 (6 bases). Germline CDR1 reads MDHEN; CDR2 reads SYDVKM. This CDR3 comprises 14 residues. The germline V and J ends were trimmed by 4 bases and 10 bases, with 19 bases remaining between them. Here the CDR3 reads CASSSPFKQGLAFF. CDR3 DNA: TGTGCCAGCAGTTCCCCCTTTAAACAGGGCTTAGCTTTCTTT.

This clone was detected only once. The V and J genes are TRBV15 and TRBJ1-3; perhaps TRBD1 as D (6 bases). The CDR3 loop spans 15 amino acids. Germline V gene sequence: CDR1 LNHNV, CDR2 YYDKDF (reference sequence). Trimming stripped 7 bases from V and 0 bases from J, with 13 bases between. The chain's CDR3 is CATNAGGNSGNTIYF. The CDR3 DNA reads as TGTGCCACCAACGCGGGGGGCAACTCTGGAAACACCATATATTTT.

The chain employs TRBV6-5 and TRBJ1-2, with 8 bases matching TRBD1. This CDR3 region has 16 residues. Germline V gene lookup returns CDR1 MNHEY and CDR2 SVGAGI. The trim removed 4 bases at V and 4 bases at J, leaving 11 bases unmatched. The CDR3 here is CASSFSRGLSSYGYTF. In nucleotides, the CDR3 is TGTGCCAGCAGTTTCAGCAGGGGGCTTTCCAGCTATGGCTACACCTTC.

Comment on this clone: Relative to the germline gene, one junction end is altered; a read error may explain this. The sample has other DNA sequences that encode this CDR3 too. V usage is TRBV27 and J usage is TRBJ1-4; D uncertain. CDR3 size: 15 residues. Germline assignment: CDR1 MNHEY and CDR2 SMNVEV (reference sequence). CDR3 region: CASSFGSATNEKLFF. The CDR3 DNA sequence: TGTGCCAGCAGTTTCGGGTCAGCAACTAATGAAAAACTGTTTTTC.

This clone occurred a few times. The chain is built from TRBV7-2 and TRBJ2-3, with D possibly being TRBD1 (5 bases). V was cut by 3 bases and J by 0 bases, with 7 bases left in between. In germline, CDR1 is SGHTA, CDR2 FQGNSA. The CDR3 totals 14 residues. In DNA, the CDR3 is TGTGCCAGCAGCTTGACAGTTAGCACAGATACGCAGTATTTT. Protein sequence: CASSLTVSTDTQYF.

In this sample, this clone turned up once. V is TRBV6-1 and J is TRBJ1-2; perhaps TRBD1 as D (6 bases). Trimming took off 5 bases at V and 8 bases at J, with 12 bases between the two ends. Per the germline V gene, CDR1 is MNHNS and CDR2 is SASEGT. The CDR3 has 12 amino acids. CDR3 DNA sequence: TGTGCCAGCAGTTCCTCAGGGGAGGGCTACACCTTC. It is translated as CASSSSGEGYTF.

The chain is built from TRBV28 and TRBJ2-7; the match to TRBD2 covers 8 bases. There are 13 residues in the CDR3. Germline lookup yields CDR1 MDHEN and CDR2 SYDVKM. The V segment lost 6 bases and the J segment 3 bases; nucleotides outside the gene matches: 4. The DNA of the CDR3 is TGTGCCAGCAGGGAGACTAGCGTCTACGAGCAGTACTTC. Protein: CASRETSVYEQYF.

CDR3 DNA sequence: TGTGCCAGCAGCGTAGGTGGGGTAGGGGGAGGGGAGACCCAGTACTTC. It specifies CASSVGGVGGGETQYF. The chain combines TRBV9 with TRBJ2-5; the D gene is possibly TRBD2 (7 bases). V dropped 0 bases and J dropped 5 bases, with 17 bases sitting between them. Germline CDR1 SGDLS, CDR2 YYNGEE. This CDR3 spans 16 amino acids. The full variable domain, completed using reference TRBV9 and TRBJ2-5, is DSGVTQTPKHLITATGQRVTLRCSPRSGDLSVYWYQQSLDQGLQFLIQYYNGEERAKGNILERFSAQQFPDLHSELNLSSLELGDSALYFCASSVGGVGGGETQYFGPGTRLLVL.

The rearrangement uses TRBV7-9 and TRBJ2-1, with 10 bases lining up with TRBD2. With V trimmed by 5 bases and J by 1 base, 8 bases remained unmatched. The CDR3 has 17 amino acids. Germline CDR1 SEHNR, CDR2 FQNEAQ (reference sequence). The CDR3 region is CASSLRGLAVSYNEQFF. CDR3 in DNA: TGTGCCAGCAGCCTTAGAGGACTAGCGGTATCCTACAATGAGCAGTTCTTC.

This rearrangement joins TRBV6-1 to TRBJ2-5; 7 bases are a match to TRBD1. Germline V CDR1 and CDR2: MNHNS, SASEGT. This CDR3 has 16 amino acids. The ends lost 2 bases at V and 6 bases at J; junction bases unmatched: 12. The DNA of the CDR3 is TGTGCCAGCAGTGAACGAGAAAGGGGGCTGGGGCAGACCCAGTACTTC. Its protein is CASSERERGLGQTQYF.

With regard to this clone: Compared with germline, one end of the junction differs, possibly owing to a read error. The genes are TRBV9 and TRBJ1-1; possible D gene TRBD1, 5 bases. The germline gives CDR1 SGDLS, CDR2 YYNGEE. This CDR3 spans 13 amino acids. Written as DNA, the CDR3 is TGTGCCAGCAGCGTACGGGGGAACGCTGAAGCTTTCTTT. Protein product: CASSVRGNAEAFF.

The CDR3 DNA sequence: TGTGCCAGTAGCGGTACTAGCGGGAGGTCAACGGGAAAAAAAAAGCAGTTCTTC. Translating it yields CASSGTSGRSTGKKKQFF. The chain links TRBV19 to TRBJ2-1, with 12 bases fitting TRBD2. There are 18 residues in the CDR3. Trimming took 6 bases from V and 11 from J; bases not matched to a gene: 20. The germline CDR1 and CDR2 sequences are LNHDA and SQIVND (reference sequence).

The J gene is TRBJ2-1, the V gene TRBV28, with a weak D call TRBD2 (5 bases). Germline V gives CDR1 MDHEN, CDR2 SYDVKM. CDR3 length equals 12 residues. V was clipped by 5 bases and J by 8 bases, with 10 bases between them. The CDR3, as DNA: TGTGCCAGCAGTCCCCGGAGGCATGAGCAGTTCTTC. Residues: CASSPRRHEQFF.

The V call is TRBV19, the J call TRBJ1-3; D is unclear. V was trimmed by 7 bases and J by 4 bases, leaving 5 bases between them. Germline CDR1 reads LNHDA; CDR2 reads SQIVND (reference sequence). This CDR3 spans 11 amino acids. CDR3 nucleotide sequence: TGTGCCAGTAACCGGGGAAACACCATATATTTT. Translating gives CASNRGNTIYF.

This clone has more than one count but fewer than ten. The chain recombines TRBV7-9 with TRBJ2-1; 13 nucleotides match TRBD2. This CDR3 region has 17 residues. Germline V gives CDR1 SEHNR, CDR2 FQNEAQ (reference sequence). The J segment lost 8 bases and the V segment lost 5 bases, leaving 12 bases of the junction unmatched. CDR3 bases: TGTGCCAGCAGCCCGGGGACTAGCGGGATCTATGCCGATGAGCAGTTCTTC. It translates to CASSPGTSGIYADEQFF.

The rearrangement uses TRBV19 and TRBJ1-1; the D is unclear. The V end was cut by 6 bases, the J end by 2 bases, with 10 bases between. Germline CDR1 and CDR2: LNHDA and SQIVND (reference sequence). The CDR3 contains 13 residues. CDR3 bases: TGTGCCAGTAGCTCGACATCCAACACTGAAGCTTTCTTT. Translation: CASSSTSNTEAFF.

A remark on this clone: Mismatch with germline at one junction end may stem from a read error. This chain uses TRBV27 with TRBJ2-7; D uncertain. This CDR3 spans 16 amino acids. The germline CDR1 and CDR2 sequences are MNHEY and SMNVEV (reference sequence). In nucleotides, the CDR3 is TGTGCCAACAGTCCCGGAGCGTCGGCTTTGCCCTACGAGCAGTACTTC. Translating gives CANSPGASALPYEQYF.

The gene calls are TRBV19 and TRBJ2-1; 8 bases are shared with TRBD2. Germline values: CDR1 LNHDA, CDR2 SQIVND (reference sequence). The CDR3 consists of 17 residues. The V and J ends lost 3 bases and 8 bases, in that order; junction bases with no gene match: 15. CDR3 nucleotides: TGTGCCAGTAGTATTTTAGGACTTGGCGGGAGGAAGGATGAGCAGTTCTTC. As protein: CASSILGLGGRKDEQFF.

The chain links TRBV7-3 to TRBJ2-7; 9 nucleotides line up with TRBD2. After removal of 3 bases from V and 2 bases from J, the junction contained 5 bases not matched to a gene. The CDR3 covers 15 residues. Germline V gene data show CDR1 as SGHTA and CDR2 as FQGTGA. Here the CDR3 DNA reads TGTGCCAGCAGCTTCGGGAGCGGGAGGACCTACGAGCAGTACTTC. It encodes CASSFGSGRTYEQYF.

The V gene is TRBV21-1, the J gene TRBJ1-6; the D segment call TRBD1 is taken from the table without a DNA check. TRBV21-1 has pseudogene status. The CDR3 length is 14 residues. CDR3 residues: CASSIDRGDSPLHF. Here the CDR3 DNA reads TGTGCCAGCAGCATTGACAGGGGGGACTCACCCCTCCACTTT.

This clone was seen more than once but under ten times. The V gene is TRBV7-8, the J gene TRBJ2-7; 9 positions agree with TRBD2. Looked up from germline, CDR1 is SGHVS and CDR2 is FQNEAQ. CDR3 length: 14 amino acids. V shed 3 bases, J shed 4 bases, and the junction held 4 bases outside the gene matches. The CDR3 reads CASSFSGGSYEQYF. CDR3 in DNA: TGTGCCAGCAGCTTTAGCGGGGGTTCTTACGAGCAGTACTTC.

This clone was recorded once. The V gene is TRBV30, the J gene TRBJ2-7, with D unclear. Germline V gene lookup returns CDR1 GTSNPN and CDR2 SVGIG (reference sequence). V lost 2 bases to trimming and J lost 5 bases, with 13 bases between them. CDR3 size: 13 residues. The CDR3 DNA is TGTGCCTGGAGTATTCGCTCGCACAACGAGCAGTACTTC. Its translation is CAWSIRSHNEQYF.

This chain links TRBV27 with TRBJ1-3; D perhaps matches TRBD1 (6 bases). Trimming left V 6 bases short and J 3 bases short, with 24 bases between. Germline V gene sequence: CDR1 MNHEY, CDR2 SMNVEV (reference sequence). The CDR3 extends over 18 amino acids. CDR3 DNA sequence: TGTGCCAGCAGCCATATCTCAATAGCCGGGACAATTGGAAACACCATATATTTT. This translates into CASSHISIAGTIGNTIYF.

This clone was counted between two and nine times. The V call is TRBV5-3, the J call TRBJ1-2; weak D call: TRBD1 (6 bases). TRBV5-3 is annotated as an ORF whose role is uncertain. This CDR3 contains 16 residues. The V and J ends lost 0 bases and 6 bases respectively, with 18 bases between them. This chain's CDR3 is CARSLVAGAQVDGYTF. CDR3 sequence (DNA): TGTGCCAGAAGCTTGGTGGCAGGGGCCCAGGTCGATGGCTACACCTTC.